The entry below describes one T cell receptor beta chain. Antigen unknown. This record comes from a study of T cell responses to AZD1222 COVID-19 vaccine. On the study more broadly: Second doses were pooled across both intervals (about 4 or about 12 weeks). Study-wide results and caveats: The reported proportion of spike-specific TCRs targeting unmutated variant regions was nearly half. Along spike, vaccine-associated CD4 TCRs were found throughout, with dominance at 160-218 and 743-854.

Only in-frame clones appear in the TCRdb table, and some are missing; sequencing was by immunoSEQ multiplex PCR. The data contain about 70,000 clones, 75% to 90% of them seen just once; the ten biggest clones take up 20%. The CDR3 extends over 15 amino acids. Germline CDR1 LNHDA, CDR2 SQIVND (reference sequence). Deletions cut 7 bases from V and 3 bases from J, with 16 bases between. This TCR derives from an adult in good health. The specimen was peripheral blood, collected on day 0 of AZD1222 vaccination. The genes are TRBV19 and TRBJ1-5; D unclear. The CDR3 bases are TGTGCCAGTACCCGGCAGGCTCAGACCAATCAGCCCCAGCATTTT. Its translation is CASTRQAQTNQPQHF.